Presented here are 25 T cell receptor beta chains from one specimen sequenced in a study of long-term antiretroviral therapy in people with HIV. Sequencing relied on immunoSEQ assay v3.0, run at survey level. The repertoire was sequenced with immunoSEQ multiplex PCR; TCRdb's copy has only in-frame clones and lacks some. The sample carries 25,000 to 35,000 clones, just under 95% recorded once. The input for sequencing was unsorted PBMCs, taken 5.3 years after starting antiretroviral therapy. Receptors were obtained from a man between 45 and 60 years old with HIV.

This clone was seen a single time. The rearrangement links TRBV18 to TRBJ2-7, with D unresolved. Germline CDR1 and CDR2: KGHSH and LQKENI. The CDR3 has 15 amino acids. V shed 3 bases and J shed 0 bases, with 12 bases lying between them. CDR3 amino acids: CASSPSKGISYEQYF. The CDR3 nucleotides read TGTGCCAGCTCACCGAGTAAAGGTATCTCCTACGAGCAGTACTTC.

V gene TRBV19 combines with J gene TRBJ2-3; the match to TRBD2 covers 12 bases. The CDR3 has 14 residues. Germline trimming cut 11 bases from V and 4 bases from J; bases unmatched to any gene: 7. CDR1 is LNHDA, CDR2 SQIVND, per germline (reference sequence). The CDR3 DNA reads as TGTGCCGCGGGGACTAGCGGGTTTTCAGATACGCAGTATTTT. This sequence encodes CAAGTSGFSDTQYF.

The chain recombines TRBV7-2 with TRBJ2-1; D is ambiguous. The CDR3 length is 15 residues. With 1 base removed from V and 0 bases from J, the gap between germline ends came to 7 bases. The germline V gene has CDR1 SGHTA and CDR2 FQGNSA. This CDR3 is CASSLDSSSYNEQFF. The CDR3 nucleotides are TGTGCCAGCAGCTTAGACTCCTCCTCCTACAATGAGCAGTTCTTC. The full variable domain, its missing parts supplied by reference TRBV7-2 and TRBJ2-1, is GAGVSQSPSNKVTEKGKDVELRCDPISGHTALYWYRQSLGQGLEFLIYFQGNSAPDKSGLPSDRFSAERTGGSVSTLTIQRTQQEDSAVYLCASSLDSSSYNEQFFGPGTRLTVL.

V usage is TRBV27 and J usage is TRBJ2-7; the D is unclear. CDR1 is MNHEY, CDR2 SMNVEV, per germline (reference sequence). The CDR3 runs 12 residues. The V end lost 0 bases, the J end lost 7 bases, and 7 bases lay between the germline ends. The CDR3 loop reads CASSLSGGEQYF. DNA of the CDR3: TGTGCCAGCAGTTTATCAGGTGGGGAGCAGTACTTC.

This chain uses TRBV6-1 with TRBJ1-3, with unresolved D. V gave up 3 bases and J gave up 10 bases, with 25 bases separating them. The CDR3 runs 17 residues. CDR1 MNHNS and CDR2 SASEGT come from the germline V gene. CDR3 loop: CASSEPPPGRNVATIYF. The CDR3 nucleotides are TGTGCCAGCAGTGAGCCCCCACCCGGGCGGAACGTCGCTACCATATATTTT.

The V gene is TRBV9, the J gene TRBJ1-2; D is possibly TRBD1 (6 bases). Germline CDR1 is SGDLS and CDR2 is YYNGEE. The V end was cut by 0 bases, the J end by 4 bases, with 16 bases between. CDR3 length: 16 amino acids. In DNA form, the CDR3 reads TGTGCCAGCAGCGTAGACGAGGGGTTGGGGGCCTATGGCTACACCTTC. Its protein is CASSVDEGLGAYGYTF.

The V and J genes are TRBV14 and TRBJ1-4; D not resolved. Trimming pared 0 bases from V and 8 bases from J, leaving 13 bases between. The CDR3 is 15 amino acids. Germline CDR1 reads SGHDN; CDR2 reads FVKESK. CDR3 amino acids: CASSQDAARREKLFF. DNA of the CDR3: TGTGCCAGCAGCCAAGATGCGGCTAGGAGGGAAAAACTGTTTTTT.

The chain combines TRBV6-5 with TRBJ2-7; 11 bases agree with TRBD2. V was pared by 5 bases and J by 7 bases, with 7 bases of the junction left unmatched. The CDR3 is 14 amino acids. Germline CDR1 and CDR2: MNHEY and SVGAGI. CDR3 protein: CASSNLAGGEEQYF. In DNA, the CDR3 is TGTGCCAGCAGTAACCTAGCGGGGGGTGAAGAGCAGTACTTC.

The chain links TRBV9 to TRBJ2-7, with D maybe TRBD2 (5 bases). Germline V gene lookup returns CDR1 SGDLS and CDR2 YYNGEE. This CDR3 has 12 amino acids. The ends were cut back, 8 bases at V and 3 bases at J, with 12 bases in the middle. For the CDR3, the DNA is TGTGCCAGTCGTGGGGAGTTCTACGAGCAGTACTTC. Protein product: CASRGEFYEQYF.

V is TRBV6-1 and J is TRBJ1-1, with D perhaps TRBD1 (5 bases). V gave up 6 bases and J gave up 0 bases, with 8 bases separating them. Germline values: CDR1 MNHNS, CDR2 SASEGT. The CDR3 extends over 13 amino acids. The CDR3 DNA reads as TGTGCCAGCAGAGCAGGGATGAACACTGAAGCTTTCTTT. Translating gives CASRAGMNTEAFF.

The chain recombines TRBV19 with TRBJ1-2; the D is unclear. V gave up 3 bases and J gave up 0 bases, with 14 bases separating them. The CDR3 runs 16 residues. Germline CDR1 reads LNHDA; CDR2 reads SQIVND (reference sequence). In DNA form, the CDR3 reads TGTGCCAGTAGTATTGGCAGGCGACCCGCTAACTATGGCTACACCTTC. Translating gives CASSIGRRPANYGYTF.

This sequence joins TRBV27 and TRBJ1-2, with D maybe TRBD1 (6 bases). This CDR3 has 14 amino acids. CDR1 and CDR2 from the germline V gene are MNHEY and SMNVEV (reference sequence). The ends were cut back, 5 bases at V and 0 bases at J, with 10 bases in the middle. The DNA of the CDR3 is TGTGCCAGCAGTCGGGGGACATCTAACTATGGCTACACCTTC. This encodes CASSRGTSNYGYTF.

The chain links TRBV9 to TRBJ2-7; perhaps D is TRBD1 or TRBD2 (5 bases each). The CDR3 is 15 amino acids. Trimming removed 0 bases from V and 0 bases from J, with 10 bases in between. CDR1 and CDR2 (germline): SGDLS, YYNGEE. CDR3 sequence reads: CASSVGRGPSYEQYF. DNA for the CDR3: TGTGCCAGCAGCGTAGGTCGGGGACCCTCCTACGAGCAGTACTTC.

The chain has TRBV30 and TRBJ1-2; D gene uncertain. CDR1 and CDR2 from the germline V gene are GTSNPN and SVGIG (reference sequence). V shed 0 bases and J shed 4 bases, with 9 bases lying between them. The CDR3 runs 13 residues. The CDR3 region has the DNA TGTGCCTGGAGTGTAACCTGGCCCTATGGCTACACCTTC. It translates to CAWSVTWPYGYTF.

The chain employs TRBV11-2 and TRBJ2-7; TRBD1 is a possible D gene (5 bases). The V and J ends lost 1 base and 2 bases respectively, with 6 bases between them. The germline V gene encodes CDR1 SGHAT and CDR2 FQNNGV. The CDR3 covers 13 residues. CDR3 sequence: CASSLGQTYEQYF. DNA of the CDR3: TGTGCCAGCAGCTTAGGACAGACCTACGAGCAGTACTTC.

The genes are TRBV7-6 and TRBJ2-1, with TRBD2 matching over 8 bases. V dropped 5 bases and J dropped 7; count of bases not matched to a gene: 4. The CDR3 has 13 amino acids. The germline V gene encodes CDR1 SGHVS and CDR2 FNYEAQ. CDR3 amino acids: CASSLASGNEQFF. CDR3 coding DNA: TGTGCCAGCAGCCTTGCTAGCGGGAATGAGCAGTTCTTC.

The V and J genes are TRBV27 and TRBJ1-2; 9 nucleotides agree with TRBD1. The germline gives CDR1 MNHEY, CDR2 SMNVEV (reference sequence). The CDR3 consists of 12 residues. V dropped 4 bases and J dropped 14; count of bases not matched to a gene: 8. The CDR3 region has the DNA TGTGCCAGCAGTTACGGGACAGGGACGGAGACCTTC. It codes for CASSYGTGTETF.

This rearrangement joins TRBV5-4 to TRBJ1-3; D gene unclear. Germline V lookup: CDR1 SGHNT, CDR2 YYREEE (reference sequence). Trimming left V 1 base short and J 1 base short, with 3 bases between. The CDR3 runs 13 residues. CDR3 sequence reads: CASSLRSGNTIYF. CDR3 in DNA: TGTGCCAGCAGCTTGAGATCTGGAAACACCATATATTTT.

V and J are TRBV12-2 and TRBJ1-5; TRBD1 is taken as the D call from the table, unchecked against the DNA. TRBV12-2 is reported as a pseudogene. The CDR3 is made up of 14 amino acids. Here the CDR3 reads CASRLVGAPGPQHF. As DNA, the CDR3 is TGTGCAAGTCGTCTCGTGGGGGCCCCCGGGCCCCAGCATTTT.

V gene TRBV7-8 combines with J gene TRBJ2-1; 12 nucleotides line up with TRBD2. Germline CDR1 reads SGHVS; CDR2 reads FQNEAQ. The CDR3 spans 16 residues. The J segment lost 5 bases and the V segment lost 6 bases, leaving 8 bases of the junction unmatched. The CDR3 protein is CASSRVRLAGDNEQFF. Written as DNA, the CDR3 is TGTGCCAGCAGTAGGGTCAGACTAGCGGGGGACAATGAGCAGTTCTTC.

This clone turned up a few times. The chain links TRBV25-1 to TRBJ1-2; 10 nucleotides agree with TRBD1. Germline-derived CDR1 and CDR2 are MGHDK and SYGVNS. The CDR3 spans 13 residues. After removal of 5 bases from V and 5 bases from J, the junction contained 2 bases not matched to a gene. The CDR3 reads CASSMDRGYGYTF. In nucleotides, the CDR3 is TGTGCCAGCAGTATGGACAGGGGGTATGGCTACACCTTC.

The J gene is TRBJ1-1, the V gene TRBV27; D remains unclear. CDR3 length equals 13 residues. V was cut by 7 bases and J by 4 bases, with 13 bases left in between. Germline assignment: CDR1 MNHEY and CDR2 SMNVEV (reference sequence). For the CDR3, the DNA is TGTGCCAGCAAACCTCCGGTTGGCACTGAAGCTTTCTTT. Amino acids: CASKPPVGTEAFF.

This clone was picked up one time. CDR3 sequence (DNA): TGTGCCAGCAGTCAGGAAGCCCGCTACGAGCAGTACTTC. It specifies CASSQEARYEQYF. The chain carries TRBV6-5 and TRBJ2-7; D gene unclear. The CDR3 runs 13 residues. V lost 5 bases, J lost 3 bases, and 11 bases lay in between. Germline V gene data show CDR1 as MNHEY and CDR2 as SVGAGI.

The chain employs TRBV23-1 and TRBJ1-2; D may be TRBD1 (6 bases). TRBV23-1 is an open reading frame, and its role is uncertain. V was shortened by 1 base and J by 4 bases, with 19 bases between the two germline ends. This CDR3 has 17 amino acids. CDR3 sequence: CASSQYHGGGWSYGYTF. The CDR3 coding sequence is TGCGCCAGCAGTCAATACCATGGGGGGGGCTGGTCCTATGGCTACACCTTC.

The chain is built from TRBV2 and TRBJ1-5, with D possibly matching TRBD1 (5 bases). Germline values: CDR1 SNHLY, CDR2 FYNNEI. This CDR3 is 14 amino acids long. V gave up 5 bases and J gave up 1 base, with 9 bases separating them. CDR3 DNA sequence: TGTGCCAGCAGTATGGGACCGAGCAATCAGCCCCAGCATTTT. It encodes CASSMGPSNQPQHF. Supplemented by reference TRBV2 and TRBJ1-5, the full variable domain reads EPEVTQTPSHQVTQMGQEVILRCVPISNHLYFYWYRQILGQKVEFLVSFYNNEISEKSEIFDDQFSVERPDGSNFTLKIRSTKLEDSAMYFCASSMGPSNQPQHFGDGTRLSIL.